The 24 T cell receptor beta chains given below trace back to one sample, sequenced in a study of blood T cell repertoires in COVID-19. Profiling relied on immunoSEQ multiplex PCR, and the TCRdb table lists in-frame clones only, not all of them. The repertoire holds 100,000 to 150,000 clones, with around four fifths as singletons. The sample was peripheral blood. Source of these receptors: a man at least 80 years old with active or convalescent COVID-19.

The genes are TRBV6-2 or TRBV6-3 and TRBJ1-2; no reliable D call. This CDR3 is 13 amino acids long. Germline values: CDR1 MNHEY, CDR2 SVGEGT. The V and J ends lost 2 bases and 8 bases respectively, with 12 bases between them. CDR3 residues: CASSYEGLRGYTF. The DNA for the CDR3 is TGTGCCAGCAGTTACGAGGGTTTAAGAGGCTACACCTTC.

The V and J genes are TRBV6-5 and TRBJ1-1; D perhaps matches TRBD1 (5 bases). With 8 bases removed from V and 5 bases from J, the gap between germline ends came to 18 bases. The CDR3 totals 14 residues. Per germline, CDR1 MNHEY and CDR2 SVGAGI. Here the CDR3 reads CASGDAGGGTEAFF. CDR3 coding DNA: TGTGCCAGCGGGGACGCGGGGGGAGGGACTGAAGCTTTCTTT.

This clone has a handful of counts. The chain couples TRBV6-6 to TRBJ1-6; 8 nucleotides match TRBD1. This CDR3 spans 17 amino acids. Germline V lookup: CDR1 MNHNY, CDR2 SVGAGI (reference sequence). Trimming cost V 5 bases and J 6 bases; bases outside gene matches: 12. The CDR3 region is CASSPIDRGLGNSPLHF. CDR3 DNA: TGTGCCAGCAGTCCTATCGACAGGGGCCTAGGTAATTCACCCCTCCACTTT.

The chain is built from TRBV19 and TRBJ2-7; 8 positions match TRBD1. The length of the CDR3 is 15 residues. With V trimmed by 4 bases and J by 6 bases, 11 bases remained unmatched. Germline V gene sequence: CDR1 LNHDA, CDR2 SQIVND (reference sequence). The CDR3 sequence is CASSTPQGVEGEQYF. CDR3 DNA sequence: TGTGCCAGTAGTACACCACAGGGGGTGGAAGGCGAGCAGTACTTC.

CDR3 DNA: TGTGCCAGTAGGACAGGGGATATTAACTATGGCTACACCTTC. This codes for CASRTGDINYGYTF. The J gene is TRBJ1-2, the V gene TRBV19; 8 nucleotides match TRBD1. The CDR3 totals 14 residues. Germline lookup yields CDR1 LNHDA and CDR2 SQIVND (reference sequence). V lost 6 bases to trimming and J lost 1 base; unmatched junction nucleotides: 4.

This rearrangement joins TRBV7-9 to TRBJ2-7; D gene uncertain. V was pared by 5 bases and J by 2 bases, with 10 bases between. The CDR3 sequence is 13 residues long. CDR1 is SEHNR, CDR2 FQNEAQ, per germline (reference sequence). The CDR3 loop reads CASSLEAPYEQYF. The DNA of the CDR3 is TGTGCCAGCAGCCTCGAGGCGCCCTACGAGCAGTACTTC.

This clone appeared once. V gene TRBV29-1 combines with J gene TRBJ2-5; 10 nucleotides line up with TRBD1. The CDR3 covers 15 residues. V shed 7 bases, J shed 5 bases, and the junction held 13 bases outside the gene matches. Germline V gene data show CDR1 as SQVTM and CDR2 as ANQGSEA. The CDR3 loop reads CSAMTWDRGGETQYF. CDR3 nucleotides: TGCAGCGCCATGACGTGGGACAGGGGAGGGGAGACCCAGTACTTC.

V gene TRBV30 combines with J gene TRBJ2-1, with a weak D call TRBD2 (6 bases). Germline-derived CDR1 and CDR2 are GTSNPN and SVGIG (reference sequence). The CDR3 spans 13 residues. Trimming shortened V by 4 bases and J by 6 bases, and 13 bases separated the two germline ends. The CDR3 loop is CAWIGAGLNEQFF. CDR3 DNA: TGTGCCTGGATTGGGGCGGGGCTCAATGAGCAGTTCTTC.

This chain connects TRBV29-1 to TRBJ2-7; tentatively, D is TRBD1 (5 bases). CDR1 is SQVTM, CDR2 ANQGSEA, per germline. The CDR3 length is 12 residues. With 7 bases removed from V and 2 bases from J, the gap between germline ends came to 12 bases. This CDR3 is CSAQDGTYEQYF. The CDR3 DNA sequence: TGCAGCGCACAGGACGGAACCTACGAGCAGTACTTC.

CDR3 coding DNA: TGTGCCAGCTCACCACGACTAGCGGAAGAGACCCAGTACTTC. The encoded protein is CASSPRLAEETQYF. The genes are TRBV18 and TRBJ2-5, with 9 bases identical to TRBD2. This CDR3 contains 14 residues. Germline values: CDR1 KGHSH, CDR2 LQKENI. The V gene end was trimmed by 1 base and the J gene end by 3 bases; junction bases not matched to a gene: 0.

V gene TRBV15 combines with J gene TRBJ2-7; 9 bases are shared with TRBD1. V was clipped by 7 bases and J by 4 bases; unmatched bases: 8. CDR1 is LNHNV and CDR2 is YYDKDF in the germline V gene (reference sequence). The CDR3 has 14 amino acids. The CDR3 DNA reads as TGTGCCACCAAACTCGGACAGGGGCAATACGAGCAGTACTTC. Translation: CATKLGQGQYEQYF. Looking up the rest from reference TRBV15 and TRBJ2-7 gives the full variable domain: DAMVIQNPRYQVTQFGKPVTLSCSQTLNHNVMYWYQQKSSQAPKLLFHYYDKDFNNEADTPDNFQSRRPNTSFCFLDIRSPGLGDTAMYLCATKLGQGQYEQYFGPGTRLTVT.

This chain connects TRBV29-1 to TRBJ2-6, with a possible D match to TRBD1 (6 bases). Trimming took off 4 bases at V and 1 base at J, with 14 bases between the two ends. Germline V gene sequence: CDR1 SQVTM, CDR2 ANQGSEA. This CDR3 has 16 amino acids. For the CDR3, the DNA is TGCAGCGTTGCCTGGGGGCCGCCATCTGGGGCCAACGTCCTGACTTTC. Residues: CSVAWGPPSGANVLTF.

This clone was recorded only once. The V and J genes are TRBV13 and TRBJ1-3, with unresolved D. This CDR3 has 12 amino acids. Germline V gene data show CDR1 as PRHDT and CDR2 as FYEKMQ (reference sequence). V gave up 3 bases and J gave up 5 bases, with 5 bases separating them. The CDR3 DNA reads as TGTGCCAGCAGCTTCAGTAGAAACACCATATATTTT. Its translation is CASSFSRNTIYF.

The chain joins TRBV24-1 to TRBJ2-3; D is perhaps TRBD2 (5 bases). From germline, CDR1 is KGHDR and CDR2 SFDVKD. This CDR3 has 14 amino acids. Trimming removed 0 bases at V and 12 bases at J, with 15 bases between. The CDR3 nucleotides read TGTGCCACCAGTGATTTGGGGAGCGCCTCTTCCCAGTATTTT. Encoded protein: CATSDLGSASSQYF.

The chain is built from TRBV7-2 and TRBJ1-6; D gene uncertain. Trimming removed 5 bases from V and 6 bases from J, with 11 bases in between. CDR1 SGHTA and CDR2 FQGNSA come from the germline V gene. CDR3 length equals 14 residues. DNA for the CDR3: TGTGCCAGCAGCCCAGTCGTTACTAATTCACCCCTCCACTTT. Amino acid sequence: CASSPVVTNSPLHF.

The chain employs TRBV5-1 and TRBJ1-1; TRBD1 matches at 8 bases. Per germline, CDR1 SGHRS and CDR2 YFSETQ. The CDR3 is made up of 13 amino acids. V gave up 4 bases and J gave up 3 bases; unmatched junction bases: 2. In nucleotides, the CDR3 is TGCGCCAGCAGCATGACAGGGGACACTGAAGCTTTCTTT. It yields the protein CASSMTGDTEAFF.

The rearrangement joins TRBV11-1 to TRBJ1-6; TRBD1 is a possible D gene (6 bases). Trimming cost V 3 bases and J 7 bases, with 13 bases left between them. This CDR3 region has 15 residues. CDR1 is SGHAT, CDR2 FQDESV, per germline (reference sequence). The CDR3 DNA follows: TGTGCCAGCAGCTTTGAAACAGGGCGGAATTCACCCCTCCACTTT. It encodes CASSFETGRNSPLHF.

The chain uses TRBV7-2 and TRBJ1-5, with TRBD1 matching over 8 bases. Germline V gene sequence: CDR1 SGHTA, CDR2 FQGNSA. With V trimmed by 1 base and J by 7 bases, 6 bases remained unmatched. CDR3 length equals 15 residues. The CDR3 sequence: CASSLDRGTSQPQHF. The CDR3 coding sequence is TGTGCCAGCAGCTTAGACAGGGGGACCTCCCAGCCCCAGCATTTT.

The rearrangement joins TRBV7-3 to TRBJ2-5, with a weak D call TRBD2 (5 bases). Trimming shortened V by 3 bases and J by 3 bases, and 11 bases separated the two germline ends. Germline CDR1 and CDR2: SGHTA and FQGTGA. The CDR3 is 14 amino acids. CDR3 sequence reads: CASSFSPGEETQYF. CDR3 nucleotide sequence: TGTGCCAGCAGCTTCTCCCCCGGGGAAGAGACCCAGTACTTC.

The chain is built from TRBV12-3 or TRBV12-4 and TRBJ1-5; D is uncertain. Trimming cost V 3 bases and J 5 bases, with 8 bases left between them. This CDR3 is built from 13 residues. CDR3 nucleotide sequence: TGTGCCAGCAGTTTGCGGGAAGATCAGCCCCAGCATTTT. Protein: CASSLREDQPQHF.

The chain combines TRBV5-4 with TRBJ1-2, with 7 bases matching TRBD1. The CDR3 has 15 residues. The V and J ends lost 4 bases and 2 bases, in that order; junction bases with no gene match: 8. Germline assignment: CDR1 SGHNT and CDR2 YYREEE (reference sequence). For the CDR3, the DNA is TGTGCCAGCAGCAATGGTGGACAGGCGAACTATGGCTACACCTTC. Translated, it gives CASSNGGQANYGYTF.

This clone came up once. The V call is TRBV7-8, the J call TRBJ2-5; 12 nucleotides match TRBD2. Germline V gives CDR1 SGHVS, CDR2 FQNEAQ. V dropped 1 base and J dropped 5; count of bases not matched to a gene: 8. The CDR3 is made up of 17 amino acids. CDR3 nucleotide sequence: TGTGCCAGCAGCTTAGAGGCACTAGCGGGGGGTTGGGAGACCCAGTACTTC. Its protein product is CASSLEALAGGWETQYF.

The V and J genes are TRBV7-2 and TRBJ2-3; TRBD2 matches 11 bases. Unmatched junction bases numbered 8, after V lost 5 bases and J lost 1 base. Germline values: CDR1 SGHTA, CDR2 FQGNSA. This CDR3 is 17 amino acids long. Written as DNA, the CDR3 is TGTGCCAGCAGCCGTAACCAGGGACTAGCGGGCACAGATACGCAGTATTTT. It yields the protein CASSRNQGLAGTDTQYF.

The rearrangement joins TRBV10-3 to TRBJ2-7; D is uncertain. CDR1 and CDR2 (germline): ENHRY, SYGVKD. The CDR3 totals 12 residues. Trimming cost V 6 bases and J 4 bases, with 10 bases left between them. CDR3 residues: CAISRDTYEQYF. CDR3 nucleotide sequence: TGTGCCATCAGCCGTGACACGTACGAGCAGTACTTC.